This T cell receptor beta chain emerged from a study of blood T cell repertoires in COVID-19. Overall study: Sources were T cells, B-cell-depleted T cells, or PBMCs; the material itself was cDNA or gDNA.

CDR1 is SGHNT and CDR2 is YENEEA in the germline V gene. The J segment lost 8 bases and the V segment lost 6 bases, leaving 12 bases of the junction unmatched. The CDR3 extends over 15 amino acids. How the authors handled the data: Amplifying reference gene primers gave estimates of nucleated cell counts. Clones were read by immunoSEQ multiplex PCR, and TCRdb kept only the in-frame ones, dropping some. Clonal size and the V and J genes are those of that table, whereas D and trimming came from the DNA. The sample contains fewer than 60,000 clones, about 83% of which appear only once. V is TRBV11-3 and J is TRBJ2-7; 11 bases are shared with TRBD2. The receptor comes from a human donor in a cohort sampled during active COVID-19. The material sequenced was peripheral blood. The CDR3 here is CASSQPGTSGIKQYF. The CDR3 nucleotides are TGTGCCAGCAGTCAACCCGGGACTAGCGGAATTAAGCAGTACTTC.